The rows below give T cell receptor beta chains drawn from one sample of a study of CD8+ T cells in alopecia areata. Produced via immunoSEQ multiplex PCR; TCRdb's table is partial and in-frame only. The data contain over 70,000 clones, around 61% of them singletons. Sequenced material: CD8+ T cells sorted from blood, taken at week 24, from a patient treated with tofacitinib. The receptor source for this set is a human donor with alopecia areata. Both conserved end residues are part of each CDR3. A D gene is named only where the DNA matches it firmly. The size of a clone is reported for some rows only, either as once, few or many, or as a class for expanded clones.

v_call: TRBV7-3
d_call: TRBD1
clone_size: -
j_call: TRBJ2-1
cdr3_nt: TGTGCCAGCAGCTCCGATAAGGGACAGGGGGCGAGGCATGAGCAGTTCTTC
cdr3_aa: CASSSDKGQGARHEQFF

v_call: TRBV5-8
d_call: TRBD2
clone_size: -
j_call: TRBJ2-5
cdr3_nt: TGTGCCAGCAGTCTCAAACCACTAGCGACCCTACAGACCCAGTACTTC
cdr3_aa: CASSLKPLATLQTQYF

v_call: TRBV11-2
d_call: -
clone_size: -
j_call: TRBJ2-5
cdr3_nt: TGTGCCAGCGAGAGCGCGGAGACCCAGTACTTC
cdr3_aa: CASESAETQYF

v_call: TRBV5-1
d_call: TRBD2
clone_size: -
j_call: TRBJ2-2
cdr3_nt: TGCGCCAGCAGATCTAGCGGGAGCGGCACCGGGGAGCTGTTTTTT
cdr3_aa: CASRSSGSGTGELFF

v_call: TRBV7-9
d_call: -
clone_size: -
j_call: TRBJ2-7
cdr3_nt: TGTGCCAGCAGCTCTACCACGGTTCCGCCCTACGAGCAGTACTTC
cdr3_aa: CASSSTTVPPYEQYF

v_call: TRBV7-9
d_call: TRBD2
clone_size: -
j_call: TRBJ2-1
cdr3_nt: TGTGCCAGCAGCGCCCGGACTAGCGGGAGTAAAAGTGAGCAGTTCTTC
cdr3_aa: CASSARTSGSKSEQFF

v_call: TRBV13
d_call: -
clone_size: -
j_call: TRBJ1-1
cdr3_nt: TGTGCCAGCAGCCCGATAGGGGGTGCAGCGAACACTGAAGCTTTCTTT
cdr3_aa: CASSPIGGAANTEAFF

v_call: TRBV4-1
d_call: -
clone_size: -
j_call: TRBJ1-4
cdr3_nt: TGCGCCAGCAGCCCGACGGGCTCATTTAATGAAAAACTGTTTTTT
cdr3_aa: CASSPTGSFNEKLFF

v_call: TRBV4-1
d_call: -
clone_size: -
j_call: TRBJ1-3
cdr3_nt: TGCGCCAGCAGCCAGGATCTTGCTTCTGGAAACACCATATATTTT
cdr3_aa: CASSQDLASGNTIYF

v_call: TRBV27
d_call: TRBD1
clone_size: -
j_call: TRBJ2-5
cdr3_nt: TGTGCCAGCAGTCCAGGACAGGGATTGACCCAGTACTTC
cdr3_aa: CASSPGQGLTQYF

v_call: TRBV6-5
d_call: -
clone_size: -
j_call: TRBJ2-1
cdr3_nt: TGTGCCAGCAGGCCGGGCTATTATTCTCAGGATGAGCAGTTCTTC
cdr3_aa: CASRPGYYSQDEQFF

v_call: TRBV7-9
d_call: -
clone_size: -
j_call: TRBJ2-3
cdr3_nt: TGTGCCAGCAGCTTCTCGGGACCAGATACGCAGTATTTT
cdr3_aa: CASSFSGPDTQYF

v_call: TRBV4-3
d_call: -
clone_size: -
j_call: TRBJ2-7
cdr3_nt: TGCGCCAGCAGCCAAGACCCCGCGGAGTGGTCCTACGAGCAGTACTTC
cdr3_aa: CASSQDPAEWSYEQYF

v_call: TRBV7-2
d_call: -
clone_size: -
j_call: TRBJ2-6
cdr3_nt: TGTGCCAGCAGCTTAGCTTACCTCTCTGGGGCCAACGTCCTGACTTTC
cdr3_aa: CASSLAYLSGANVLTF

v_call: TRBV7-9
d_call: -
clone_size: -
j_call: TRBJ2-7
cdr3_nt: TGTGCCAGCTCCGATTCGGTAAACTACGAGCAGTACTTC
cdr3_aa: CASSDSVNYEQYF

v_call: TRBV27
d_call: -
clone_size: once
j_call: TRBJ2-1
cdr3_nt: TGTGCCAGCAGCGCAGGTGAAAGCAATGAGCAGTTCTTC
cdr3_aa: CASSAGESNEQFF

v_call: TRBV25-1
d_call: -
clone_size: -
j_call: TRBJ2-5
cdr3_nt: TGTGCCAGCACCCCAGCGGAGGGACACCGGCTCCAAGAGACCCAGTACTTC
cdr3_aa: CASTPAEGHRLQETQYF

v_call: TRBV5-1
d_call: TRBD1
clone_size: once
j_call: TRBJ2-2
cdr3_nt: TGCGCCAGCAATCCCGGGACAGGGTTCACCGGGGAGCTGTTTTTT
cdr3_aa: CASNPGTGFTGELFF

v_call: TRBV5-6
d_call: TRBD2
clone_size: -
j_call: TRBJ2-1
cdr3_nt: TGTGCCAGCAGCCCACCGACTAGCGGGAGGCTCGATGAGCAGTTCTTC
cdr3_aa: CASSPPTSGRLDEQFF

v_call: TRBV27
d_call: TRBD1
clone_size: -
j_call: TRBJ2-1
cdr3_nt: TGTGCCAGCAGTTTAGGGACAGGGGGAGTTGAGCAGTTCTTC
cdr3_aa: CASSLGTGGVEQFF

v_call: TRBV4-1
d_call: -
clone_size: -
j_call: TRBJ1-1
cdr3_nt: TGCGCCAGCAGCCAGGGGGTGAACACTGAAGCTTTCTTT
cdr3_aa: CASSQGVNTEAFF

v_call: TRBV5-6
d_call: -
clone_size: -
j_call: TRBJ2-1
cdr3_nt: TGTGCCAGCACGTGGGGCCCCGATGCGGATGAGCAGTTCTTC
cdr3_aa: CASTWGPDADEQFF

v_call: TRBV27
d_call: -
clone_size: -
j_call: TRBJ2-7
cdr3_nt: TGTGCCAGCAGTTTAGCGTGGCGAACACATGGTAGCTACGAGCAGTACTTC
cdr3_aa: CASSLAWRTHGSYEQYF

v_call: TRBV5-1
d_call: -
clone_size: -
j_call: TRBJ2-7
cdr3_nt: TGCGCCAGCAGCTTGATGGGATCCTACGAGCAGTACTTC
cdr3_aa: CASSLMGSYEQYF

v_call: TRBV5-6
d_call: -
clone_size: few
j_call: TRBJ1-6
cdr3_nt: TGTGCCAGCACCTTGGTCGGGACGGAGTATAATTCACCCCTCCACTTT
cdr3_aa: CASTLVGTEYNSPLHF

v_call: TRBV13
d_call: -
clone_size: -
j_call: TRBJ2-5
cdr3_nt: TGTGCCAGCAGCTTCGGGACTCCAGAGACCCAGTACTTC
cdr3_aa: CASSFGTPETQYF

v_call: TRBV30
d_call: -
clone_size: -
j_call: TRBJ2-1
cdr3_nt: TGTGCCTGGAACCCTTTGGGCATAGAGCAGTTCTTC
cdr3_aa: CAWNPLGIEQFF

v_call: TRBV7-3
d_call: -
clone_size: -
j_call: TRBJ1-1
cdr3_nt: TGTGCCAGCAGCTTAATACCCGGCGCGCCTGAAGCTTTCTTT
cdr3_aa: CASSLIPGAPEAFF

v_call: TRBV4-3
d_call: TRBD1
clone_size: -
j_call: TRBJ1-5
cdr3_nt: TGCGCCAGCAGCCGTTACCGGGACAGGGGTTTTGAGCCCCAGCATTTT
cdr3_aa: CASSRYRDRGFEPQHF

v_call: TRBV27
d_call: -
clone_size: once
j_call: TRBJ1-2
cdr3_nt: TGTGCCAGCAGTTTATTGGGGCAGCCTAACTATGGCTACACCTTC
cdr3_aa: CASSLLGQPNYGYTF

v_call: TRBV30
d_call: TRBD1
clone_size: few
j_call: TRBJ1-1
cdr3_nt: TGTGCCTGGAAGGGACAGGGGCATACTGAAGCTTTCTTT
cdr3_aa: CAWKGQGHTEAFF

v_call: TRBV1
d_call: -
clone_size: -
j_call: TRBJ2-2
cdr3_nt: TGCACCAGCAGCCAAAGGGGCGGGGGGCCCACCGGGGAGCTGTTTTTT
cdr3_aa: CTSSQRGGGPTGELFF

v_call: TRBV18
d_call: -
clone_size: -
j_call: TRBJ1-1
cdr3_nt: TGTGCCAGCTCACCATCTCCCGGGACGGATCCTTTCGTGAACACTGAAGCTTTCTTT
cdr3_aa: CASSPSPGTDPFVNTEAFF

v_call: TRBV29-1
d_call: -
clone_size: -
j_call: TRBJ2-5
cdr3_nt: TGCAGCGTTGAAGATCTCGATACTCAAGAGACCCAGTACTTC
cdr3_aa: CSVEDLDTQETQYF

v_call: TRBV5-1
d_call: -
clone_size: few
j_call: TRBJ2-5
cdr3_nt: TGCGCCAGCAGCTTGGAGATTATCCCAGAGACCCAGTACTTC
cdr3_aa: CASSLEIIPETQYF

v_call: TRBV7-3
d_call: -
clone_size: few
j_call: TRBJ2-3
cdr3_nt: TGTGCCAGCAGCTTAACAGCAGGGACTACGCAGTATTTT
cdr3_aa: CASSLTAGTTQYF

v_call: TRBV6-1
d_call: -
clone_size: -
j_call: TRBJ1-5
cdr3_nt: TGTGCCAGCAGGAAGGAGAATAGCAATCAGCCCCAGCATTTT
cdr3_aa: CASRKENSNQPQHF

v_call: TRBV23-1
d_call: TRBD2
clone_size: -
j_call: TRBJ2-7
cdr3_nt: TGCGCCAGCAGTCAAAAGCGCCGCGCACTAGCGGAAAACTACGAGCAGTACTTC
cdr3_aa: CASSQKRRALAENYEQYF

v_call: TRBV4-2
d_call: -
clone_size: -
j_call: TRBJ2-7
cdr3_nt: TGTGCCAGCAGCCAGGTACTAGCTTCCGAGCAGTACTTC
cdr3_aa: CASSQVLASEQYF

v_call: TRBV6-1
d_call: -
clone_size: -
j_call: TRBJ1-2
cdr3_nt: TGTGCCAGCGGGGCGAACTATGGCTACACCTTC
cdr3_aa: CASGANYGYTF

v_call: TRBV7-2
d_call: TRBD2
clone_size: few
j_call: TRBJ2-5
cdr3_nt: TGTGCCAGCAGCCCCGTGAGCGGGATTGGAGAGACCCAGTACTTC
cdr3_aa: CASSPVSGIGETQYF

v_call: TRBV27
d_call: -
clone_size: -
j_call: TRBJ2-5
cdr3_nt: TGTGCCAGCAGTTTATTAGGAGGGACAGACTACCAAGAGACCCAGTACTTC
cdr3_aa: CASSLLGGTDYQETQYF

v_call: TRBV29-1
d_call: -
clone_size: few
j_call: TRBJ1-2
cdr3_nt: TGCACATATAGAGACGGCTACACCTTC
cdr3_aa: CTYRDGYTF

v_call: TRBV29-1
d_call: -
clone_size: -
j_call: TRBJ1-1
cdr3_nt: TGCAGCGTTGGGAAGCTGAACACTGAAGCTTTCTTT
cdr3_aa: CSVGKLNTEAFF

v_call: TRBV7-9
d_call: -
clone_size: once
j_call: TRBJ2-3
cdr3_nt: TGTGCCAGCAGCTTAGGTAGCTACAACACAGATACGCAGTATTTT
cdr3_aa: CASSLGSYNTDTQYF

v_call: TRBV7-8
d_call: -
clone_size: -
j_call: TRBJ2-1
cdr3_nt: TGTGCCAGCATAACCGGGGGCGCCACCTACAATGAGCAGTTCTTC
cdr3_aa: CASITGGATYNEQFF

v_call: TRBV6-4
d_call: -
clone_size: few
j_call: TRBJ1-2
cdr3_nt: TGTGCCAGCAGTGGGGAAGGCAGCCCCAACTATGGCTACACCTTC
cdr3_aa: CASSGEGSPNYGYTF

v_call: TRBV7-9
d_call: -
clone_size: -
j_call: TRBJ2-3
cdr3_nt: TGTGCCAGCACAACGGGGCTTTCTAGCACAGATACGCAGTATTTT
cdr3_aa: CASTTGLSSTDTQYF

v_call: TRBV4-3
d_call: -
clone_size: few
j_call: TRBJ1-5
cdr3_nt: TGCGCCAGCAGCCAAGATCGGCAGGGTAGTACGGCCCAGCATTTT
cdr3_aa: CASSQDRQGSTAQHF